The 13 T cell receptor beta chains in this list originate from one sample, sequenced in a study of PD-L1 blockade in urothelial cancer. Using immunoSEQ multiplex PCR, the repertoire was profiled, and TCRdb retains in-frame clones only, with some absent. This table has 50,000 to 55,000 clones, about four fifths appearing once. The time point was: pretreatment peripheral blood. Sequenced material: PBMCs, taken around atezolizumab (anti-PD-L1) treatment. The receptors here all came from a man over 45 with urothelial cancer.

This rearrangement joins TRBV5-6 to TRBJ1-5, with D perhaps TRBD1 (6 bases). V lost 4 bases and J lost 6, with 17 bases in between. From germline, CDR1 is SGHDT and CDR2 YYEEEE. CDR3 length equals 15 residues. CDR3 loop: CASSPSGGGSQPQHF. The CDR3 coding sequence is TGTGCCAGCAGCCCTAGTGGGGGGGGCAGTCAGCCCCAGCATTTT.

J is TRBJ2-3 and V is TRBV6-5, with 11 bases identical to TRBD1. Germline V CDR1 and CDR2: MNHEY, SVGAGI. CDR3 length equals 16 residues. V was pared by 2 bases and J by 3 bases, with 4 bases of the junction left unmatched. The CDR3 DNA follows: TGTGCCAGCAGTTACACCGGGACAGGGGGTACAGATACGCAGTATTTT. It yields the protein CASSYTGTGGTDTQYF.

By frequency in the sample, this clone is medium-sized. The genes are TRBV27 and TRBJ1-5, with D possibly matching TRBD1 (5 bases). In germline, CDR1 is MNHEY, CDR2 SMNVEV (reference sequence). The V gene lost 5 bases and the J gene lost 6 bases, with 11 bases spanning the gap. The CDR3 consists of 13 residues. CDR3 bases: TGTGCCAGCAGTGTAATGGGGGGTCAGCCCCAGCATTTT. Protein sequence: CASSVMGGQPQHF.

The V and J genes are TRBV9 and TRBJ2-2; 10 bases fit TRBD2. This CDR3 comprises 19 residues. The germline V gene has CDR1 SGDLS and CDR2 YYNGEE. Trimming cost V 0 bases and J 0 bases; bases outside gene matches: 8. Written as DNA, the CDR3 is TGTGCCAGCAGCGTAGGGTTTAGCGGGGGGTTCGCGAACACCGGGGAGCTGTTTTTT. It specifies CASSVGFSGGFANTGELFF.

J is TRBJ2-3 and V is TRBV7-9; TRBD2 matches 8 bases. The CDR3 loop spans 19 amino acids. Germline trimming cut 2 bases from V and 3 bases from J; bases unmatched to any gene: 16. Germline V gives CDR1 SEHNR, CDR2 FQNEAQ (reference sequence). CDR3: CASSLIHRGGVFSTDTQYF. CDR3 in DNA: TGTGCCAGCAGCTTAATTCATCGGGGGGGCGTGTTCAGTACAGATACGCAGTATTTT.

This clone rates as medium-sized. J is TRBJ1-2 and V is TRBV11-2; D might be TRBD1 (6 bases). Germline V gene lookup returns CDR1 SGHAT and CDR2 FQNNGV. This CDR3 region has 15 residues. The V gene lost 3 bases and the J gene lost 7 bases, with 18 bases spanning the gap. The CDR3 reads CASSLGNTGSGGYTF. The CDR3 DNA is TGTGCCAGCAGCTTGGGGAACACAGGGTCCGGTGGCTACACCTTC.

A few counts support this clone. The chain links TRBV7-2 to TRBJ2-5; possibly TRBD1 for D (5 bases). The CDR3 has 14 residues. The V and J ends lost 5 bases and 5 bases respectively, with 15 bases between them. Germline V gene lookup returns CDR1 SGHTA and CDR2 FQGNSA. The CDR3 loop reads CASSPVRQSETQYF. CDR3 nucleotide sequence: TGTGCCAGCAGCCCCGTTCGACAGTCGGAGACCCAGTACTTC.

This clone came up once. The chain uses TRBV19 and TRBJ2-7; 8 nucleotides match TRBD2. V shed 5 bases, J shed 0 bases, and the junction held 9 bases outside the gene matches. CDR3 size: 16 residues. Germline V lookup: CDR1 LNHDA, CDR2 SQIVND (reference sequence). CDR3 DNA sequence: TGTGCCAGTAGTTCCGGACTAGCCCAGAGCTCCTACGAGCAGTACTTC. Amino acid sequence: CASSSGLAQSSYEQYF.

The V call is TRBV28, the J call TRBJ2-6; 7 nucleotides agree with TRBD2. J lost 4 bases, V lost 6 bases, and 6 bases had no gene match. This CDR3 has 15 amino acids. In germline, CDR1 is MDHEN, CDR2 SYDVKM. The CDR3 here is CASRGGSAGANVLTF. DNA of the CDR3: TGTGCCAGCAGGGGCGGGAGTGCCGGGGCCAACGTCCTGACTTTC.

This sequence joins TRBV25-1 and TRBJ2-2, with 9 bases that match TRBD1. This CDR3 contains 16 residues. The trim removed 6 bases at V and 5 bases at J, leaving 10 bases unmatched. Germline V gene data show CDR1 as MGHDK and CDR2 as SYGVNS. Here the CDR3 DNA reads TGTGCCAGCAGAAAAACCGGGACAGGGACAACCGGGGAGCTGTTTTTT. Translated, it gives CASRKTGTGTTGELFF.

This CDR3 is CAGSEGGNEKLFF. CDR3 DNA sequence: TGTGCAGGGTCGGAAGGGGGCAATGAAAAACTGTTTTTT. The chain carries TRBV28 and TRBJ1-4; 7 nucleotides align to TRBD1. This CDR3 is 13 amino acids long. Germline V CDR1 and CDR2: MDHEN, SYDVKM.

The CDR3 here is CAWSVGGNTEAFF. In nucleotides, the CDR3 is TGTGCCTGGAGTGTAGGAGGGAACACTGAAGCTTTCTTT. The rearrangement links TRBV30 to TRBJ1-1; no firm D call. Trimming shortened V by 0 bases and J by 1 base, and 6 bases separated the two germline ends. The germline V gene has CDR1 GTSNPN and CDR2 SVGIG (reference sequence). The CDR3 is 13 residues long.

The chain employs TRBV4-2 and TRBJ1-6, with D unresolved. V dropped 1 base and J dropped 6 bases, with 22 bases sitting between them. CDR1 and CDR2 (germline): LGHNA, YNFKEQ. The CDR3 contains 19 residues. CDR3 DNA: TGTGCCAGCAGCCAAGCGGGTCTGGTAGGAGTGACTGGTAATTCACCCCTCCACTTT. This sequence encodes CASSQAGLVGVTGNSPLHF.